The 12 T cell receptor beta chains below all came from one sample that was sequenced in a study of shared clonotypes between healthy human individuals. It was CD45RO-negative cells, positively selected for CCR7, that made up naive CD8 cells, with terminally differentiated effector memory CD45RA+ cells excluded. Some clones are missing from TCRdb's copy, which holds only in-frame ones; the method was immunoSEQ multiplex PCR. Here the sample spans about 2 million clones, about 95% being singletons. Sequenced material: naive CD8+ T cells sorted from blood. The receptors originated from a man aged 18 to 35 in good health.

This clone was recorded only once. The chain links TRBV7-9 to TRBJ2-2, with 8 bases that match TRBD1. The V and J ends lost 3 bases and 3 bases, in that order; junction bases with no gene match: 9. This CDR3 region has 17 residues. Germline V lookup: CDR1 SEHNR, CDR2 FQNEAQ (reference sequence). The CDR3 reads CASSFGLRGQDTGELFF. The CDR3 coding sequence is TGTGCCAGCAGCTTTGGGCTCAGGGGGCAGGACACCGGGGAGCTGTTTTTT.

This rearrangement joins TRBV4-1 to TRBJ2-7, with D possibly being TRBD2 (7 bases). Germline V gives CDR1 MGHRA, CDR2 YSYEKL. V lost 0 bases and J 5 bases, leaving 23 bases between the germline ends. The CDR3 is 18 amino acids. CDR3 DNA: TGCGCCAGCAGCCAAGATAGGGGGGGAAGACTTGAGGTCCACGAGCAGTACTTC. Protein product: CASSQDRGGRLEVHEQYF.

The chain combines TRBV9 with TRBJ2-3, with 7 positions matching TRBD1. With 3 bases clipped from V and 2 bases from J, the junction kept 9 bases outside the gene matches. The length of the CDR3 is 16 residues. Germline lookup yields CDR1 SGDLS and CDR2 YYNGEE. CDR3 sequence: CASSADRDLNTDTQYF. CDR3 DNA: TGTGCCAGCAGCGCAGACAGGGACCTTAACACAGATACGCAGTATTTT.

The gene calls are TRBV6-5 and TRBJ2-3, with D unresolved. This CDR3 contains 14 residues. Trimming pared 2 bases from V and 2 bases from J, leaving 8 bases between. Germline V CDR1 and CDR2: MNHEY, SVGAGI. The CDR3 nucleotides are TGTGCCAGCAGTTACGTACAGTTCACAGATACGCAGTATTTT. Its protein is CASSYVQFTDTQYF.

This chain joins TRBV27 and TRBJ2-5, with 12 bases lining up with TRBD2. V gave up 5 bases and J gave up 2 bases; unmatched junction bases: 9. Germline assignment: CDR1 MNHEY and CDR2 SMNVEV (reference sequence). The CDR3 totals 17 residues. For the CDR3, the DNA is TGTGCCAGCAGTCCTCTGACTAGCGGGGGTCCTCAAGAGACCCAGTACTTC. Amino acids: CASSPLTSGGPQETQYF.

The V call is TRBV7-2, the J call TRBJ2-7; 7 bases fit TRBD2. Germline CDR1 is SGHTA and CDR2 is FQGNSA. J lost 4 bases, V lost 4 bases, and 13 bases had no gene match. The CDR3 is 16 residues long. CDR3 region: CASSWGRGAGVYEQYF. The CDR3 nucleotides read TGTGCCAGCAGCTGGGGGAGGGGCGCCGGTGTTTACGAGCAGTACTTC.

The rearrangement uses TRBV11-2 and TRBJ2-7; unclear D gene. There are 13 residues in the CDR3. Germline V gene data show CDR1 as SGHAT and CDR2 as FQNNGV. The ends were cut back, 1 base at V and 3 bases at J, with 7 bases in the middle. In nucleotides, the CDR3 is TGTGCCAGCAGCTTAGTCCTCGACTACGAGCAGTACTTC. This encodes CASSLVLDYEQYF.

The V gene is TRBV10-3, the J gene TRBJ2-1; D gene ambiguous. V lost 8 bases, J lost 1 base, and 15 bases lay in between. The CDR3 totals 15 residues. CDR1 ENHRY and CDR2 SYGVKD come from the germline V gene. DNA for the CDR3: TGTGCCATCCAAGGCGACGGGCCTTCCTACAATGAGCAGTTCTTC. Its protein is CAIQGDGPSYNEQFF.

The chain combines TRBV6-5 with TRBJ1-2; tentatively, D is TRBD1 (6 bases). From germline, CDR1 is MNHEY and CDR2 SVGAGI. V gave up 0 bases and J gave up 6 bases, with 14 bases separating them. CDR3 length: 15 amino acids. CDR3 residues: CASSYSVAGVDGYTF. The CDR3 DNA reads as TGTGCCAGCAGTTACTCGGTGGCAGGGGTGGATGGCTACACCTTC.

On this clone itself: Other DNA sequences of this sample code for an identical CDR3. The gene calls are TRBV5-1 and TRBJ2-1, with 7 bases that match TRBD1. The V and J ends lost 4 bases and 4 bases, in that order; junction bases with no gene match: 5. Germline CDR1 and CDR2: SGHRS and YFSETQ. The CDR3 has 14 residues. CDR3 sequence: CASSLATGYNEQFF. Written as DNA, the CDR3 is TGCGCCAGCAGCCTTGCGACAGGGTACAATGAGCAGTTCTTC.

This clone occurred a few times. The chain couples TRBV30 to TRBJ1-3; 7 bases agree with TRBD1. Per the germline V gene, CDR1 is GTSNPN and CDR2 is SVGIG (reference sequence). The CDR3 totals 14 residues. V lost 5 bases and J lost 3; bases outside the gene matches: 7. As DNA, the CDR3 is TGTGCCTGGGGCCGACAGGGCATTGGAAACACCATATATTTT. It codes for CAWGRQGIGNTIYF.

A few counts support this clone. The chain links TRBV25-1 to TRBJ2-7; D uncertain. Germline V gene sequence: CDR1 MGHDK, CDR2 SYGVNS. V was trimmed by 0 bases and J by 5 bases, leaving 11 bases between them. CDR3 length: 14 residues. The chain's CDR3 is CASSEYPPADEQYF. CDR3 nucleotides: TGTGCCAGCAGTGAATATCCCCCCGCAGACGAGCAGTACTTC.